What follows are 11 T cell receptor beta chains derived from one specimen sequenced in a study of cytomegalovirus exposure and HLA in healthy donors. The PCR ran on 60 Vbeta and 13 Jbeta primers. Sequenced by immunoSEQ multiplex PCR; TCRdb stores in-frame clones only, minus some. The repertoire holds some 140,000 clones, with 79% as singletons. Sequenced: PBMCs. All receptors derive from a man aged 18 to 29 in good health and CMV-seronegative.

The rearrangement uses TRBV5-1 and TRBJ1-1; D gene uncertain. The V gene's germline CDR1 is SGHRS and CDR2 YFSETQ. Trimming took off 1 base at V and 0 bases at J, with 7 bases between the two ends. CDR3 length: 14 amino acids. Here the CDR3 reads CASSLSRMNTEAFF. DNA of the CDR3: TGCGCCAGCAGCTTGAGCCGCATGAACACTGAAGCTTTCTTT.

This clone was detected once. This CDR3 reads CASSLGGSAYGYTF. The CDR3 DNA reads as TGTGCCAGCAGCCTAGGGGGATCGGCCTATGGCTACACCTTC. The V call is TRBV5-4, the J call TRBJ1-2; a weak D match, TRBD1 (6 bases). The CDR3 length is 14 residues. V lost 4 bases to trimming and J lost 4 bases, with 14 bases between them. The germline gives CDR1 SGHNT, CDR2 YYREEE (reference sequence).

CDR3 nucleotide sequence: TGTGCCAGCAGCCCGGGACAGGGCGCCACTGAAGCTTTCTTT. This sequence encodes CASSPGQGATEAFF. This chain links TRBV7-9 with TRBJ1-1; TRBD1 agrees at 9 bases. Per germline, CDR1 SEHNR and CDR2 FQNEAQ (reference sequence). V gave up 5 bases and J gave up 4 bases; unmatched junction bases: 5. The CDR3 runs 14 residues.

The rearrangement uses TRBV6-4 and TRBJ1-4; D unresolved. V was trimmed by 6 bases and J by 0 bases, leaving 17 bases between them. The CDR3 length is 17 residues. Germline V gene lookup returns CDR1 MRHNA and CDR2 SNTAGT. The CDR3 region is CASRVDREAATNEKLFF. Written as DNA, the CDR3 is TGTGCCAGCAGGGTTGACCGCGAAGCGGCAACTAATGAAAAACTGTTTTTT.

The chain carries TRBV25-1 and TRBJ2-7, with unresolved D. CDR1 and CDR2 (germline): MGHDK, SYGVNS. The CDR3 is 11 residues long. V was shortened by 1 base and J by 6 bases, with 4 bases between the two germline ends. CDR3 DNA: TGTGCCAGCAGTGAATCGGTCGAGCAGTACTTC. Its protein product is CASSESVEQYF.

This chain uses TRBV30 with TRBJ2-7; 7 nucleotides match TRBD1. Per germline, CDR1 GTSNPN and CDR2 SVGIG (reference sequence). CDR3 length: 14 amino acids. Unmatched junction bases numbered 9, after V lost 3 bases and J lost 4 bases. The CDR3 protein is CAWRALDRVYEQYF. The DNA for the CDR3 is TGTGCCTGGAGAGCCTTAGACAGGGTATACGAGCAGTACTTC.

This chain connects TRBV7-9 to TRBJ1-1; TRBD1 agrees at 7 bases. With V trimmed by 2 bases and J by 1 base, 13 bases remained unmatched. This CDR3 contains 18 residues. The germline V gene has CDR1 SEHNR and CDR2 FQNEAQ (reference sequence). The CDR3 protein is CASSLTPGQWPGNTEAFF. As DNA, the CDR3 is TGTGCCAGCAGCTTAACCCCGGGACAGTGGCCCGGGAACACTGAAGCTTTCTTT.

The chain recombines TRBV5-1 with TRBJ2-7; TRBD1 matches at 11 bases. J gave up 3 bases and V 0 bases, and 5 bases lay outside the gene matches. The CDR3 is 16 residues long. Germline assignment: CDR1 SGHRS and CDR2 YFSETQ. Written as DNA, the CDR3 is TGCGCCAGCAGCTTGGGTTCCGGGACAGGGGGCTACGAGCAGTACTTC. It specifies CASSLGSGTGGYEQYF.

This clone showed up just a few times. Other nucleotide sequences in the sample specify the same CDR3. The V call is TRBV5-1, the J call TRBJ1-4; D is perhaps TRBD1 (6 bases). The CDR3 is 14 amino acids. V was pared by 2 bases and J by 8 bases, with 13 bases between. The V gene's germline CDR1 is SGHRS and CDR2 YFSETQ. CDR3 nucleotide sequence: TGCGCCAGCAGCTTAACAGGGTATGGGGAAAAACTGTTTTTT. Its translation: CASSLTGYGEKLFF.

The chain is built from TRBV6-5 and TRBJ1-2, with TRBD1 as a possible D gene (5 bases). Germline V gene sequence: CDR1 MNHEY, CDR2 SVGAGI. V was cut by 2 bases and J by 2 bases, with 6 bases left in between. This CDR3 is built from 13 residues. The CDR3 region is CASSYDSNYGYTF. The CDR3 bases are TGTGCCAGCAGTTACGACAGCAACTATGGCTACACCTTC.

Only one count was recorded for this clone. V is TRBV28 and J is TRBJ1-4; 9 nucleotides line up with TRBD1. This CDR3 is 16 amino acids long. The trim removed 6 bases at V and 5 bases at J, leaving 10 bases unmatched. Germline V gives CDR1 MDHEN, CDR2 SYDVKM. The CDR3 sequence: CASSLTLGTGNEKLFF. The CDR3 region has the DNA TGTGCCAGCAGCCTAACTTTAGGGACAGGGAATGAAAAACTGTTTTTT. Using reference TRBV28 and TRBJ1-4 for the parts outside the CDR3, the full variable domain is DVKVTQSSRYLVKRTGEKVFLECVQDMDHENMFWYRQDPGLGLRLIYFSYDVKMKEKGDIPEGYSVSREKKERFSLILESASTNQTSMYLCASSLTLGTGNEKLFFGSGTQLSVL.